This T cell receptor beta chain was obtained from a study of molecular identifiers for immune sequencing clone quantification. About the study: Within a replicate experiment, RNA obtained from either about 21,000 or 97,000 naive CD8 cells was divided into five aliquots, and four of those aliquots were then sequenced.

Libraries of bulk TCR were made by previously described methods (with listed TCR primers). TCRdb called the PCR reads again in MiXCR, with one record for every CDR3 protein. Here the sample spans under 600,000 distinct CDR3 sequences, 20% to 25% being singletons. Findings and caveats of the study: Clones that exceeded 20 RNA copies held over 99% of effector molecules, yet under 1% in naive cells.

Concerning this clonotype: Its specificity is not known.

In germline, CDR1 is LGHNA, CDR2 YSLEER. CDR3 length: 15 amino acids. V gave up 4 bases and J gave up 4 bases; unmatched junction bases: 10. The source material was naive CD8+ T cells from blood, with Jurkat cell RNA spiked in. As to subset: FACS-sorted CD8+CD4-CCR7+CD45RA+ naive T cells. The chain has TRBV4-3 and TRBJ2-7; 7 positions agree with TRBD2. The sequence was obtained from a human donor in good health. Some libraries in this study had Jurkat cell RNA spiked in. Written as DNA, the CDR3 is TGCGCCAGCAGCCTGGACGGGACTACCCATTACGAGCAGTACTTC. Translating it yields CASSLDGTTHYEQYF.